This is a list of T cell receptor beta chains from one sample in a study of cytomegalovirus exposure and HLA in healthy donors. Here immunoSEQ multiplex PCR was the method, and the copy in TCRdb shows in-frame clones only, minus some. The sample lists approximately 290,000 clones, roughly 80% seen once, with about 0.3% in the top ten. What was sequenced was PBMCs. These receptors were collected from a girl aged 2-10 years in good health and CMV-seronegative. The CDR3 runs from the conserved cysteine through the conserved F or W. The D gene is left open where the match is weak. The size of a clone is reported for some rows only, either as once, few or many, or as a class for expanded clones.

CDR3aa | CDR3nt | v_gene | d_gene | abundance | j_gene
CASSLEGTRSEAFF | TGCGCCAGCAGCTTGGAAGGGACACGGAGTGAAGCTTTCTTT | TRBV5-1 | - | once | TRBJ1-1
CASSGGPGYTF | TGTGCCAGCAGTGGAGGGCCGGGCTACACCTTC | TRBV2 | - | - | TRBJ1-2
CASNSRTSGIYEQYF | TGTGCCAGCAATAGCAGGACTAGCGGGATTTACGAGCAGTACTTC | TRBV6-1 | TRBD2 | - | TRBJ2-7
CASSTPGQGRNTIYF | TGTGCCAGTAGTACCCCGGGACAGGGGCGAAACACCATATATTTT | TRBV19 | TRBD1 | - | TRBJ1-3
CASSPQGSRDGYTF | TGTGCCAGCTCACCACAGGGGTCCCGGGATGGCTACACCTTC | TRBV18 | - | - | TRBJ1-2
CASSLGTGTQPQHF | TGTGCCAGCAGCTTAGGGACAGGTACTCAGCCCCAGCATTTT | TRBV13 | - | - | TRBJ1-5
CASSGEAGYEQYF | TGTGCCAGCAGCGGCGAGGCGGGGTACGAGCAGTACTTC | TRBV5-6 | - | - | TRBJ2-7
CASSGRGAQETQYF | TGTGCCAGCAGTGGACGGGGGGCTCAAGAGACCCAGTACTTC | TRBV27 | - | - | TRBJ2-5
CASPRRRMQFF | TGCGCCAGCCCCCGGAGAAGAATGCAGTTCTTC | TRBV10-1 | - | - | TRBJ2-1
CASSLFYRQETQYF | TGTGCCAGCAGCTTATTTTACAGGCAGGAGACCCAGTACTTC | TRBV7-2 | - | - | TRBJ2-5
CASSDPGTGKQPQHF | TGTGCCAGCAGTGACCCCGGGACAGGGAAACAGCCCCAGCATTTT | TRBV6-1 | TRBD1 | - | TRBJ1-5
CASSPPLSAGMNTQYF | TGTGCCAGCTCACCCCCCCTTAGCGCGGGAATGAATACGCAGTATTTT | TRBV18 | - | - | TRBJ2-3
CASTLQGLGQPQHF | TGTGCCAGCACCCTACAGGGGCTGGGTCAGCCCCAGCATTTT | TRBV28 | TRBD1 | - | TRBJ1-5
CAWSEGESSYEQYF | TGTGCCTGGAGTGAGGGGGAATCCTCCTACGAGCAGTACTTC | TRBV30 | - | - | TRBJ2-7
CASSLKSGGSYEQYF | TGTGCCAGCAGCTTAAAGTCAGGGGGCTCCTACGAGCAGTACTTC | TRBV7-3 | TRBD1 | - | TRBJ2-7
CASSYGLEANEQFF | TGTGCCAGCAGTTATGGACTAGAAGCGAATGAGCAGTTCTTC | TRBV28 | TRBD2 | - | TRBJ2-1
CASSLSVVDTQYF | TGTGCCAGCAGCTTATCCGTAGTAGATACGCAGTATTTT | TRBV7-3 | - | - | TRBJ2-3
CASSSYPGQRDNSPLHF | TGTGCCAGCAGCTCGTACCCGGGACAGCGAGATAATTCACCCCTCCACTTT | TRBV7-9 | TRBD1 | - | TRBJ1-6
CACTWDSGLFGYTF | TGTGCCTGCACTTGGGACAGCGGATTATTTGGCTACACCTTC | TRBV30 | TRBD1 | few | TRBJ1-2
CASSQIQPTGGNYGYTF | TGTGCCAGCTCACAAATACAACCGACAGGGGGCAATTATGGCTACACCTTC | TRBV18 | TRBD1 | - | TRBJ1-2
CASSPGVTSGSSSYEQYF | TGTGCCAGCTCACCAGGAGTGACTAGCGGGAGTTCGTCCTACGAGCAGTACTTC | TRBV18 | TRBD2 | - | TRBJ2-7
CASSSPGGTETQYF | TGCGCCAGCAGCTCCCCAGGGGGTACGGAGACCCAGTACTTC | TRBV5-1 | TRBD1 | - | TRBJ2-5
CASSLLAGGYEQYF | TGTGCCAGCAGTTTACTAGCGGGAGGTTACGAGCAGTACTTC | TRBV27 | TRBD2 | few | TRBJ2-7
CASSEDRAYPYEQYF | TGTGCCAGCAGTGAAGACAGGGCCTACCCGTACGAGCAGTACTTC | TRBV2 | - | - | TRBJ2-7
CAWNIAGAPYNEQFF | TGTGCCTGGAATATAGCGGGAGCCCCTTACAATGAGCAGTTCTTC | TRBV30 | TRBD2 | - | TRBJ2-1
CASSPQGDYGYTF | TGCGCCAGCAGCCCGCAGGGGGACTATGGCTACACCTTC | TRBV4-1 | TRBD1 | few | TRBJ1-2
CASSTSPANTGELFF | TGCGCCAGCAGCACTTCTCCGGCGAACACCGGGGAGCTGTTTTTT | TRBV5-1 | - | - | TRBJ2-2
CASSLTSGGSYEQYF | TGTGCCAGCAGCTTGACTAGCGGGGGCTCCTACGAGCAGTACTTC | TRBV7-3 | TRBD2 | - | TRBJ2-7
CASSFWSDSNQPQHF | TGTGCCAGCAGCTTTTGGAGCGATAGCAATCAGCCCCAGCATTTT | TRBV5-8 | - | few | TRBJ1-5
CACQAGWEVYEQYF | TGTGCCTGTCAAGCGGGGTGGGAGGTTTACGAGCAGTACTTC | TRBV30 | TRBD2 | once | TRBJ2-7
CASSVGLFSEQFF | TGTGCCAGCAGCGTGGGACTGTTCTCTGAGCAGTTCTTC | TRBV9 | - | - | TRBJ2-1
CASSEGGSNQPQHF | TGTGCCAGCAGTGAGGGGGGTAGCAATCAGCCCCAGCATTTT | TRBV6-1 | - | - | TRBJ1-5
CASSLRRQGFSYNEQFF | TGTGCCAGCAGCTTGCGGCGACAGGGTTTCTCCTACAATGAGCAGTTCTTC | TRBV5-5 | TRBD1 | - | TRBJ2-1
CASSPAGAAYNEQFF | TGCGCCAGCAGCCCAGCCGGAGCGGCATACAATGAGCAGTTCTTC | TRBV5-1 | - | - | TRBJ2-1
CASSPGTANQPQHF | TGCGCCAGCAGCCCGGGGACAGCTAATCAGCCCCAGCATTTT | TRBV5-1 | TRBD1 | few | TRBJ1-5
CAWSMGWGTDLYNEQFF | TGTGCCTGGAGTATGGGGTGGGGGACAGATCTCTACAATGAGCAGTTCTTC | TRBV30 | TRBD1 | once | TRBJ2-1
CASSLTESGQGGYGYTF | TGTGCCAGCAGCTTAACCGAATCGGGACAGGGAGGTTATGGCTACACCTTC | TRBV7-3 | TRBD1 | - | TRBJ1-2
CASSPDRGTEAFF | TGTGCCAGCAGCCCGGACAGGGGCACTGAAGCTTTCTTT | TRBV11-2 | TRBD1 | - | TRBJ1-1
CASTLDRVEYGYTF | TGCGCCAGCACTCTGGACAGGGTAGAGTATGGCTACACCTTC | TRBV5-1 | TRBD1 | - | TRBJ1-2
CASSQGSGNEQFF | TGCGCCAGCAGCCAGGGCAGCGGGAATGAGCAGTTCTTC | TRBV4-1 | - | - | TRBJ2-1
CASSLGGEKPQHF | TGTGCCAGCAGCTTAGGCGGAGAAAAGCCCCAGCATTTT | TRBV13 | - | - | TRBJ1-5
CASSLPGLSYEQYF | TGTGCCAGTAGTCTGCCAGGGTTGTCCTACGAGCAGTACTTC | TRBV19 | - | - | TRBJ2-7
CASSLSGGGNGYTF | TGTGCCAGCAGCTTATCGGGGGGCGGTAATGGCTACACCTTC | TRBV7-9 | - | - | TRBJ1-2
CAWSVPPRGALAKNIQYF | TGTGCCTGGAGTGTACCCCCCAGGGGGGCCCTAGCCAAAAACATTCAGTACTTC | TRBV30 | - | - | TRBJ2-4
CASSLGSSAYQETQYF | TGTGCCAGCAGCTTGGGGTCTAGCGCTTATCAAGAGACCCAGTACTTC | TRBV7-9 | - | - | TRBJ2-5
CASSPTGYTYYGYTF | TGTGCCAGCAGTCCGACAGGGTATACCTACTATGGCTACACCTTC | TRBV27 | TRBD1 | - | TRBJ1-2
CASSPMGPGGPDNEQFF | TGTGCCAGCTCACCAATGGGGCCGGGGGGGCCAGATAATGAGCAGTTCTTC | TRBV18 | TRBD2 | few | TRBJ2-1
CASSSYPGGDEAFF | TGCGCCAGCAGCTCTTACCCAGGAGGGGATGAAGCTTTCTTT | TRBV5-1 | - | few | TRBJ1-1
CASSRGNTEAFF | TGTGCCAGTAGCCGAGGGAACACTGAAGCTTTCTTT | TRBV19 | - | few | TRBJ1-1
CASSLAGGYEQYF | TGTGCCAGCAGTCTAGCGGGGGGATATGAGCAGTACTTC | TRBV6-5 | TRBD2 | - | TRBJ2-7
CATSRVPPLTSSGTDTQYF | TGTGCCACCAGCAGAGTCCCCCCACTGACTAGCTCCGGCACAGATACGCAGTATTTT | TRBV15 | TRBD2 | - | TRBJ2-3
CASSGTGSYNEQFF | TGCGCCAGCAGCGGCACAGGGTCCTACAATGAGCAGTTCTTC | TRBV5-1 | - | - | TRBJ2-1
CASSLRGGGRNTEAFF | TGTGCCAGCAGCTTAAGGGGTGGAGGGAGGAACACTGAAGCTTTCTTT | TRBV7-7 | - | - | TRBJ1-1
CASSPPLGSGRGIDEQFF | TGTGCCAGCTCACCACCTCTTGGTAGCGGGAGGGGTATCGATGAGCAGTTCTTC | TRBV18 | TRBD2 | - | TRBJ2-1
CASSQEWSGAINTGELFF | TGCGCCAGCAGCCAAGAATGGTCAGGGGCGATAAACACCGGGGAGCTGTTTTTT | TRBV4-1 | - | - | TRBJ2-2
CASSEAQAYQPQHF | TGTGCCAGCAGTGAAGCACAGGCCTATCAGCCCCAGCATTTT | TRBV6-1 | - | - | TRBJ1-5
CASRSRVPYEQYF | TGTGCCAGCAGAAGTCGCGTTCCCTACGAGCAGTACTTC | TRBV27 | - | - | TRBJ2-7